This TCR beta chain was recorded in a study of control samples from healthy donors and cancer patients. Germline values: CDR1 MGHDK, CDR2 SYGVNS. This CDR3 contains 14 residues. Trimming cost V 3 bases and J 5 bases, with 13 bases left between them. TCRdb keeps only in-frame clones here, not all; method: immunoSEQ multiplex PCR. Of tens of thousands of clones listed, roughly 83% are singletons. The chain combines TRBV25-1 with TRBJ2-5; unclear D gene. The material sequenced was PBMCs. This clonotype originated in a man between 65 and 85 years old with lung cancer. CDR3 in DNA: TGTGCCAGCAGTGAGAGGATAGGAGCGGAGACCCAGTACTTC. Its translation: CASSERIGAETQYF.